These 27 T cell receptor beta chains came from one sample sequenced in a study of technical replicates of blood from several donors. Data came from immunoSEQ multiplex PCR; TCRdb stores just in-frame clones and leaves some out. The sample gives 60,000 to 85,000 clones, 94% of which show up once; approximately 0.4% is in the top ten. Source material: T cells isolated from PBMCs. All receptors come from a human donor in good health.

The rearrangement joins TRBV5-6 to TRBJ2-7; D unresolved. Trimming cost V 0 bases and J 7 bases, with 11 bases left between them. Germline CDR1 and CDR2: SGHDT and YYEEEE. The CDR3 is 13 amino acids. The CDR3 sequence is CASSLGHFNEQYF. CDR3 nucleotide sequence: TGTGCCAGCAGCTTGGGACACTTTAATGAGCAGTACTTC. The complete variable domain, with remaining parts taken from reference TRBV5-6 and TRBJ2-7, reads DAGVTQSPTHLIKTRGQQVTLRCSPKSGHDTVSWYQQALGQGPQFIFQYYEEEERQRGNFPDRFSGHQFPNYSSELNVNALLLGDSALYLCASSLGHFNEQYFGPGTRLTVT.

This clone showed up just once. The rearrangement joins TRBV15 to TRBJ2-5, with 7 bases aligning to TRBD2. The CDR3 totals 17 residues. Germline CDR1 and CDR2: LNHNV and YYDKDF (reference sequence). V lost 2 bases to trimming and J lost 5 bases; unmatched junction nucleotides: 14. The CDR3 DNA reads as TGTGCCACCAGCAGATACGCTGGGGGGGGAGTGGTCGAGACCCAGTACTTC. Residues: CATSRYAGGGVVETQYF.

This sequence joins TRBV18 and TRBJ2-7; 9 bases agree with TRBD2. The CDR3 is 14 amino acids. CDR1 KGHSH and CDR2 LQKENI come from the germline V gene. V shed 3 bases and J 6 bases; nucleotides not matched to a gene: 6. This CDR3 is CASSPGREGTEQYF. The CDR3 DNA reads TGTGCCAGCTCACCGGGGCGGGAGGGAACCGAGCAGTACTTC.

CDR3 amino acids: CASSLPSGRVGTDTQYF. CDR3 nucleotide sequence: TGTGCCAGCAGCTTGCCTAGCGGGAGGGTTGGCACAGATACGCAGTATTTT. The rearrangement joins TRBV5-4 to TRBJ2-3; the match to TRBD2 covers 12 bases. The CDR3 is 17 amino acids. J gave up 1 base and V 1 base, and 4 bases lay outside the gene matches. The germline CDR1 and CDR2 sequences are SGHNT and YYREEE (reference sequence).

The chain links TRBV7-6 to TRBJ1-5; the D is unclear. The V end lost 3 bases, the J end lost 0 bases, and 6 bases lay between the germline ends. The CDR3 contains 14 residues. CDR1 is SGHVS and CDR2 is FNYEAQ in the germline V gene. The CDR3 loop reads CASSFRYSNQPQHF. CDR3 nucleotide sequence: TGTGCCAGCAGCTTCCGTTATAGCAATCAGCCCCAGCATTTT.

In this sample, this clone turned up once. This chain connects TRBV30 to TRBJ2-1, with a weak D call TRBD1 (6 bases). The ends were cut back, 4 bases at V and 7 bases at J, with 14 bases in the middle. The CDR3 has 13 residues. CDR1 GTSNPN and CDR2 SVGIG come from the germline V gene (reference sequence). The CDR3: CAWTRGFGNEQFF. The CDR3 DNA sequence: TGTGCCTGGACTAGGGGGTTCGGAAATGAGCAGTTCTTC.

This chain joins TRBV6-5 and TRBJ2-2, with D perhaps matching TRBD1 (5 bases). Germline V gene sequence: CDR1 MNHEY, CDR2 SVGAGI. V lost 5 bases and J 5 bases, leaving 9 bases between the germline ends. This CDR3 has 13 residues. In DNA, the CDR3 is TGTGCCAGCAGTGACAGTTTTACCGGGGAGCTGTTTTTT. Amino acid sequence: CASSDSFTGELFF.

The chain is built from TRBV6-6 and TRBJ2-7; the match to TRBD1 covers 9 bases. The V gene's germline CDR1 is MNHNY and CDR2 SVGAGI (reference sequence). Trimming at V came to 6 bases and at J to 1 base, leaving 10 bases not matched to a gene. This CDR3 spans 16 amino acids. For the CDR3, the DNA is TGTGCCAGCAGCCAACTTCCGGGACAGGGATCCTACGAGCAGTACTTC. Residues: CASSQLPGQGSYEQYF.

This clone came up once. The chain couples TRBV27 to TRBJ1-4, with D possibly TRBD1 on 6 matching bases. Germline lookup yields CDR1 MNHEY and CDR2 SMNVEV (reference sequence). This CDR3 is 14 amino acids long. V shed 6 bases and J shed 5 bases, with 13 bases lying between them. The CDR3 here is CASSLAGANEKLFF. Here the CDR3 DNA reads TGTGCCAGCAGCCTGGCAGGGGCCAATGAAAAACTGTTTTTT.

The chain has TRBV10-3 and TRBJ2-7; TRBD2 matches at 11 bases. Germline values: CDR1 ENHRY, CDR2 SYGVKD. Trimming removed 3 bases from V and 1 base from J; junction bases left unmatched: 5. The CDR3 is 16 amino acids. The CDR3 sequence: CAISELAGARSYEQYF. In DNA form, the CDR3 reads TGTGCCATCAGTGAACTAGCGGGAGCAAGGTCCTACGAGCAGTACTTC.

The CDR3 spells CASSVEGNTGELFF. The CDR3, as DNA: TGTGCCAGCAGTGTCGAGGGGAACACCGGGGAGCTGTTTTTT. The rearrangement joins TRBV27 to TRBJ2-2; tentative D call: TRBD2 (5 bases). The germline CDR1 and CDR2 sequences are MNHEY and SMNVEV (reference sequence). Trimming took 5 bases from V and 1 from J, leaving 8 bases between them. The CDR3 runs to 14 residues.

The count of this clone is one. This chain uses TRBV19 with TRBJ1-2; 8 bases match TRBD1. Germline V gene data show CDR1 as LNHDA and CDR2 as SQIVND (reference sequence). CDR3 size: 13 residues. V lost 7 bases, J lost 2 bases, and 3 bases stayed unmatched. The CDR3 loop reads CASTGTGNYGYTF. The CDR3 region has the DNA TGTGCCAGTACCGGGACAGGAAACTATGGCTACACCTTC.

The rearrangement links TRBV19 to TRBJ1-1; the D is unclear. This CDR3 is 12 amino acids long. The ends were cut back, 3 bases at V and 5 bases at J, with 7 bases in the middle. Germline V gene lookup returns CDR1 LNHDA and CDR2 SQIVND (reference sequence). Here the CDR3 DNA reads TGTGCCAGTAGTATTGGTAGTACTGAAGCTTTCTTT. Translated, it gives CASSIGSTEAFF.

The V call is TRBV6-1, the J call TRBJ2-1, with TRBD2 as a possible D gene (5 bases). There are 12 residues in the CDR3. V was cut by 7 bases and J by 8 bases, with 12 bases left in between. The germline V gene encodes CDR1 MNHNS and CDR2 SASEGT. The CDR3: CASMEVFHEQFF. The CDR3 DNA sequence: TGTGCCAGCATGGAGGTCTTCCATGAGCAGTTCTTC.

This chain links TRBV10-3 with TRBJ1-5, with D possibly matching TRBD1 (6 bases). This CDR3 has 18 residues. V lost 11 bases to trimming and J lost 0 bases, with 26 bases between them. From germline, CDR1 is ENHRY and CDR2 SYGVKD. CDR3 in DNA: TGTGCCTTGGAAGAAACAGGGATGAGAACTTATAGCAATCAGCCCCAGCATTTT. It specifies CALEETGMRTYSNQPQHF.

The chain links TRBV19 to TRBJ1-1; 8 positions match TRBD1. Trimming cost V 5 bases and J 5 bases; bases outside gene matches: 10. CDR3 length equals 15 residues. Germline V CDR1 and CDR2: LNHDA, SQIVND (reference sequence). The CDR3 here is CASSPVTGVGTEAFF. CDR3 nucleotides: TGTGCCAGTAGTCCTGTGACAGGGGTGGGGACTGAAGCTTTCTTT.

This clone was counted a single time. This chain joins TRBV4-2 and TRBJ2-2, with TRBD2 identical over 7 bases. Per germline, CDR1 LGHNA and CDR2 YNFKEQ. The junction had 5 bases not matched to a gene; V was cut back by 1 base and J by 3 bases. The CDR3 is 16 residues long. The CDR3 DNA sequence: TGTGCCAGCAGCCAAGTCCCTAGCGGAGACACCGGGGAGCTGTTTTTT. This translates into CASSQVPSGDTGELFF.

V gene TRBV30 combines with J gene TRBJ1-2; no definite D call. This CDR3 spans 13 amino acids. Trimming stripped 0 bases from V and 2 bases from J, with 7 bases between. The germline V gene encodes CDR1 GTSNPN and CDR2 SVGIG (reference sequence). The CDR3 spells CAWSVSTNYGYTF. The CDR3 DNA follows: TGTGCCTGGAGTGTAAGCACGAACTATGGCTACACCTTC.

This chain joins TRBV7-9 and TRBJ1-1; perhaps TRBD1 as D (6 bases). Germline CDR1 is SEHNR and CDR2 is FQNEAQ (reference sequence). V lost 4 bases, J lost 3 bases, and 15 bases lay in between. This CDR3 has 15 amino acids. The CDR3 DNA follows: TGTGCCAGCAGCTCACTACAGGGCTGGGACACTGAAGCTTTCTTT. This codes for CASSSLQGWDTEAFF.

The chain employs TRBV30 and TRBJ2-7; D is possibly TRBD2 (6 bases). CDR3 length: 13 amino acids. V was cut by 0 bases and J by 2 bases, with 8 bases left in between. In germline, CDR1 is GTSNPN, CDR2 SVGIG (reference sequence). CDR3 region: CAWSVRGTYEQYF. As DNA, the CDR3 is TGTGCCTGGAGTGTACGCGGGACCTACGAGCAGTACTTC.

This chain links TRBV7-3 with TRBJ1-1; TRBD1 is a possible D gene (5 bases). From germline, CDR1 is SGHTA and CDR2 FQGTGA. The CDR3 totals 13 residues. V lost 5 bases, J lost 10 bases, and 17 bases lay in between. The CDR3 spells CASSARGDAGAFF. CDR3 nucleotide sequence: TGTGCCAGCAGCGCCCGGGGGGATGCGGGAGCTTTCTTT.

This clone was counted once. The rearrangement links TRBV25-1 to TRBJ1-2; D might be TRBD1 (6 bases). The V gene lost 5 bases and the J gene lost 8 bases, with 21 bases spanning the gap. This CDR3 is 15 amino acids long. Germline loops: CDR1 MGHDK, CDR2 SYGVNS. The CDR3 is CASSPYGGRTGGYTF. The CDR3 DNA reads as TGTGCCAGCAGTCCCTACGGGGGGCGGACTGGCGGCTACACCTTC.

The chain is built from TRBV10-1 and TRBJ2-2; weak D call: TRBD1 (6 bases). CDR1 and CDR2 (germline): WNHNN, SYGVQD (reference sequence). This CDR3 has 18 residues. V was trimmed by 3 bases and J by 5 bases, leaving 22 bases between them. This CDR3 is CASSERTGSGFTTGELFF. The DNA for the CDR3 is TGCGCCAGCAGTGAACGTACAGGGTCCGGTTTTACGACCGGGGAGCTGTTTTTT.

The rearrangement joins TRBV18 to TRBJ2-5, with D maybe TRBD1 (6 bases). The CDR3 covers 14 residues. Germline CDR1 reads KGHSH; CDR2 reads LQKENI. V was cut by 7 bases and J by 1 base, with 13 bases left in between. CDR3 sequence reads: CASYPDRSQETQYF. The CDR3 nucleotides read TGTGCCAGCTACCCCGACAGGAGCCAAGAGACCCAGTACTTC.

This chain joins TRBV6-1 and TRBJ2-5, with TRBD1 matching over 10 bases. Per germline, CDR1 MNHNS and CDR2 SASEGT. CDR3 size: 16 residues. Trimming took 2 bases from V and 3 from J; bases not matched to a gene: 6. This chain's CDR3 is CASSEWDRGREETQYF. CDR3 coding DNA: TGTGCCAGCAGTGAATGGGACAGGGGTCGTGAAGAGACCCAGTACTTC.

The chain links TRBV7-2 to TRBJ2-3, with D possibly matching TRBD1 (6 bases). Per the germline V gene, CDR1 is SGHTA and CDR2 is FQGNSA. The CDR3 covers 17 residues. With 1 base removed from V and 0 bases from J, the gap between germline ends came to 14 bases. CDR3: CASSLGVSDSSTDTQYF. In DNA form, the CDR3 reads TGTGCCAGCAGCTTAGGCGTCTCGGACAGCAGCACAGATACGCAGTATTTT.

CDR3: CASRYQEEGEQYF. DNA of the CDR3: TGTGCCAGCAGATATCAAGAGGAGGGCGAGCAGTACTTC. The V gene is TRBV5-4, the J gene TRBJ2-7, with D tentatively TRBD2 (6 bases). Between the trimmed V and J ends, which lost 5 bases and 6 bases, there was a span of 15 bases. The germline gives CDR1 SGHNT, CDR2 YYREEE (reference sequence). CDR3 length equals 13 residues.